This T cell receptor (beta chain) was profiled in a study of blood T cell repertoires in COVID-19. Assignments of participants to cohorts depended upon their own reported clinical history. The germline V and J ends were trimmed by 7 bases and 6 bases, with 22 bases remaining between them. Looked up from germline, CDR1 is MDHEN and CDR2 is SYDVKM. This CDR3 is built from 16 residues. Authors' methods: How many nucleated cells were present was estimated from reference gene primer amplification. The data were produced by immunoSEQ multiplex PCR, yet TCRdb's version contains in-frame clones alone and is incomplete. The V and J calls and the clone size are those of that table, but D and trimming were determined from the DNA. The sample contains fewer than 400,000 clones, 87% of which appear only once.

The J gene is TRBJ1-5, the V gene TRBV28; D call uncertain. The material sequenced was PBMCs or T cells enriched from blood (not recorded which). This receptor was taken from a woman between 45 and 65 years old who had recovered from COVID-19. The CDR3 region has the DNA TGTGCCAGCAACCCCCGGGGAGCTCTTTGGGGTCAGCCCCAGCATTTT. It specifies CASNPRGALWGQPQHF.